The clone carrying this T cell receptor beta chain was recorded a few times. The antigen remains unidentified. The repertoire was sequenced with immunoSEQ multiplex PCR; TCRdb's copy has only in-frame clones and lacks some. There are 90,000 or so clones in the sample; 87% occur only once, and about 15% lies in the top ten. The data derive from a study of T cells in localized non-small cell lung cancer. General study results and limits: Sequencing was limited to one tumor region, leaving the possibility of heterogeneity open. Adjacent lung exhibited a median of 57 among the 100 most abundant tumor clones.

This CDR3 has 12 residues. CDR1 is MNHNY, CDR2 SVGAGI, per germline (reference sequence). V dropped 6 bases and J dropped 7 bases, with 12 bases sitting between them. The V and J genes are TRBV6-6 and TRBJ1-1; tentatively, D is TRBD1 (5 bases). The sequencing here drew on peripheral blood, taken before any cancer treatment. This receptor was identified in a man aged 40 to 75 with stage I squamous cell lung carcinoma. The CDR3: CASRRQPLEAFF. The CDR3, as DNA: TGTGCCAGCAGAAGACAGCCTCTTGAAGCTTTCTTT.